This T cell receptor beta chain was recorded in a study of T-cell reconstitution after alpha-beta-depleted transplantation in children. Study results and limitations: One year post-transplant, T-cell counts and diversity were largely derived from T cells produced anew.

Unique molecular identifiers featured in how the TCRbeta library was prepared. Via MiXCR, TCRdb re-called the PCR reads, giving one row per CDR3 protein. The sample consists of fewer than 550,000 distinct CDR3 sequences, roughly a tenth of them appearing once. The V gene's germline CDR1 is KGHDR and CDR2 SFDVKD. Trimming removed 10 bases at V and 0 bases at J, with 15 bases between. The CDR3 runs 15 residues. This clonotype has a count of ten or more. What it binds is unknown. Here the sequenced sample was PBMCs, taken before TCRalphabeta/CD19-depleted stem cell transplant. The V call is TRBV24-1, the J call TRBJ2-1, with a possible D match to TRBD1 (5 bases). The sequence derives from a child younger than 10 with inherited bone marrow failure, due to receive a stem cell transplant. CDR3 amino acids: CATRGAESSYNEQFF. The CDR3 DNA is TGTGCCACTCGTGGGGCGGAAAGCTCCTACAATGAGCAGTTCTTC.